This is a list of T cell receptor beta chains from one sample in a study of post-analysis software for immune sequencing data. TCRdb used MiXCR to reprocess the PCR reads, holding one entry per CDR3 protein. This sample has under 200,000 distinct CDR3 sequences, with 25% to 35% found just once. The sequencing sample was made of blood. The receptor set was obtained from a girl aged 2 to 17 with multiple sclerosis. Both conserved end residues are part of each CDR3. A D gene is named only where the DNA matches it firmly. Clone size, where shown, is once, few, many, or a class for clones that have expanded.

J,D,size,V,DNA,CDR3
TRBJ2-7,NA,many,TRBV5-1,TGCGCCAGCAGCTTGGAAGGGGTCGTCCGTGGCGAGCAGTACTTC,CASSLEGVVRGEQYF
TRBJ2-7,NA,few,TRBV20-1,TGCAGTGCTAGAGTACCGGACGAGCAGTACTTC,CSARVPDEQYF
TRBJ2-5,NA,few,TRBV7-9,TGTGCCAGCAGCTTATTGTTGACAGCCGATGAGCAGTACTTC,CASSLLLTADEQYF
TRBJ2-7,NA,many,TRBV10-3,TGTGCCATCAGTGAGCTACAGACTTCCTACGAGCAGTACTTC,CAISELQTSYEQYF
TRBJ2-1,NA,many,TRBV14,TGTGCCAGCAGTCGCTTAAGGACCGCTTCCTACAATGAGCAGTTCTTC,CASSRLRTASYNEQFF
TRBJ1-6,TRBD1,NA,TRBV20-1,TGCAGTGCTCCCGGACAGGGCATAAACTCACCCCCCCACTTT,CSAPGQGINSPPHF
TRBJ2-7,NA,many,TRBV12-3/TRBV12-4,TGTGCCAGCAGAAGAGGGGGTGGCGGCGAGCAGTACTTC,CASRRGGGGEQYF
TRBJ2-1,TRBD2,few,TRBV7-2,TGTGCCAGCAGCTTAGCAGCGGGGGGGCGGGGGGAGCAGTTCTTC,CASSLAAGGRGEQFF
TRBJ2-7,NA,few,TRBV28,TGTGCCAGCAGTTCCCCCGGACTTTTTTACGAGCAGTACTTC,CASSSPGLFYEQYF
TRBJ2-2,NA,once,TRBV20-1,TGCAGTGCTAGTGAACAGATAAACACCGGGGAGCTGTTTTTT,CSASEQINTGELFF
TRBJ2-1,TRBD1,few,TRBV6-1,TGTGCCAGCAGGGGGGACAGGATTAGCTCCTACAATGAGCAGTTCTTC,CASRGDRISSYNEQFF
TRBJ2-5,NA,few,TRBV2,TGTGCCAGCAGTGTCGTGGGCCAAGAGACCCAGTACTTC,CASSVVGQETQYF
TRBJ2-5,NA,many,TRBV7-9,TGTGCCAGCAAATCCGGGGACATCCAAGAGACCCAGTACTTC,CASKSGDIQETQYF
TRBJ2-3,NA,NA,TRBV27,TGTGCCAGCAGTTTGGACAGTTATACGCAGTATTTT,CASSLDSYTQYF
TRBJ1-1,TRBD1,few,TRBV5-1,TGCGCCAGCAGCCGGAACCCAGGGGACAGCTCTGAAGCTTTCTTT,CASSRNPGDSSEAFF
TRBJ2-7,NA,NA,TRBV30,TGTGCCTGGAGTGATTTATCCTACGAGCAGTACTTC,CAWSDLSYEQYF
TRBJ1-1,TRBD1,once,TRBV5-1,TGCGCCAGCAGCTCCAGGGGGGTGAACACTGAAGCTTTCTTT,CASSSRGVNTEAFF
TRBJ1-5,TRBD1,NA,TRBV6-5,TGTGCCAGCAGCCGGGGACAGGGGGTGGTTCAGCCCCAGCATTTT,CASSRGQGVVQPQHF
TRBJ1-6,TRBD1,few,TRBV5-1,TGCGCCAGCAGTTCCACGGACAGGGTAGAATCACCCCTCCACTTT,CASSSTDRVESPLHF
TRBJ2-2,NA,few,TRBV6-5,TGTGCCAGCAGTTACTTGGAGGGGTCGAACACCGGGGAGCTGTTTTTT,CASSYLEGSNTGELFF
TRBJ2-6,NA,NA,TRBV29-1,TGCAGCGTTGGGACCCTTACCCCGTCTGGGGCCAACGTCCTGACTTTC,CSVGTLTPSGANVLTF
TRBJ2-2,NA,NA,TRBV5-1,TGCGCCAGCAGCTTGGCCGGTGGCTCAAGCACCGGGGAGCTGTTTTTT,CASSLAGGSSTGELFF
TRBJ2-1,NA,many,TRBV20-1,TGCAGTGCTAGTGATCCCCCGAGACCAATCACCTACAATGAGCAGTTCTTC,CSASDPPRPITYNEQFF
TRBJ1-1,TRBD1,few,TRBV5-1,TGCGCCAGCAGCTCCTGGACAGGGGGCGCAGGGAACACTGAAGCTTTCTTT,CASSSWTGGAGNTEAFF
TRBJ2-2,TRBD2,few,TRBV7-2,TGTGCCAGCAGCTTTTTAGCGGGAGGCACCGGGGAGCTGTTTTTT,CASSFLAGGTGELFF
TRBJ2-7,NA,once,TRBV20-1,TGCAGTGCTAGCAGCCAGGACGAGCAGTACTTC,CSASSQDEQYF
TRBJ2-7,NA,few,TRBV5-1,TGCGCCAGCAGCGGGGGGAACGAGCAGTACTTC,CASSGGNEQYF
TRBJ1-1,NA,many,TRBV9,TGTGCCAGCAGCGTGCAGGACTCCAACACTGAAGCTTTCTTT,CASSVQDSNTEAFF